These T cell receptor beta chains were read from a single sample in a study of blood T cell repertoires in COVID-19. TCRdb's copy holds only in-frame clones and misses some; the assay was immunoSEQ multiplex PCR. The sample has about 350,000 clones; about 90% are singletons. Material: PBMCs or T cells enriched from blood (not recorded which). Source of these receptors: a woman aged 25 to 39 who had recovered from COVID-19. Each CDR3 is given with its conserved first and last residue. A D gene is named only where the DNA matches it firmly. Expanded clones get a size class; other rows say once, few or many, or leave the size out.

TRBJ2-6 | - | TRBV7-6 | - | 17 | CASSLRSPSSGANVLTF | TGTGCCAGCAGCTTACGGTCCCCCTCTTCTGGGGCCAACGTCCTGACTTTC
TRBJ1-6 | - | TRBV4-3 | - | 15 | CASSQGRDGSSPLHF | TGCGCCAGCAGCCAGGGCAGGGACGGGAGTTCACCCCTCCACTTT
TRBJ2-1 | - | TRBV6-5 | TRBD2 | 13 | CARRGVAYNEQFF | TGTGCCAGGCGGGGGGTAGCCTACAATGAGCAGTTCTTC
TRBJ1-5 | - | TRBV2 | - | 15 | CASRRLAGGNQPQHF | TGTGCCAGCAGACGACTGGCGGGTGGCAATCAGCCCCAGCATTTT
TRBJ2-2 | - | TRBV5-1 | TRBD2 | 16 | CASSLAAGGRTGELFF | TGCGCCAGCAGCTTGGCAGCGGGGGGCCGCACCGGGGAGCTGTTTTTT
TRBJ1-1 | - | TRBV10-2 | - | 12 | CASSGRGTEAFF | TGCGCCAGCAGTGGACGAGGGACTGAAGCTTTCTTT
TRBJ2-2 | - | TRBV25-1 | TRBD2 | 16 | CASSGTSGGIVGELFF | TGTGCCAGCAGTGGGACTAGCGGGGGTATAGTCGGGGAGCTGTTTTTT
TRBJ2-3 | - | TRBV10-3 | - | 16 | CAISESQRASTDTQYF | TGTGCCATCAGTGAGTCTCAGCGGGCAAGCACAGATACGCAGTATTTT
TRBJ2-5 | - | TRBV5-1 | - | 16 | CASSLAQGTYQETQYF | TGCGCCAGCAGCTTGGCACAGGGTACCTACCAAGAGACCCAGTACTTC
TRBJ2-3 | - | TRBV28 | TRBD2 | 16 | CASSRLAGGPTDTQYF | TGTGCCAGCAGTCGCCTAGCGGGGGGCCCCACAGATACGCAGTATTTT
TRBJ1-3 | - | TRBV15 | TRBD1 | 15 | CATSRPDREENTIYF | TGTGCCACCAGCAGACCCGACAGGGAAGAAAACACCATATATTTT
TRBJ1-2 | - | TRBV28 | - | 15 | CASSSGMGPTYGYTF | TGTGCCAGCAGTTCTGGGATGGGGCCGACCTATGGCTACACCTTC
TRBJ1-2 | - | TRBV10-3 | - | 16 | CAISTHPRTPDYGYTF | TGTGCCATCAGTACTCACCCGAGGACACCCGACTATGGCTACACCTTC
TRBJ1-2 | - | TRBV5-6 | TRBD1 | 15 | CASSLRDRGNYGYTF | TGTGCCAGCAGCTTGCGGGACAGGGGAAACTATGGCTACACCTTC
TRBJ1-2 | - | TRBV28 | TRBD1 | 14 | CASRGTGEDYGYTF | TGTGCCAGCAGGGGGACAGGGGAAGACTATGGCTACACCTTC
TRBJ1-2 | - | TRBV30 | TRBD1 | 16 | CAWSATRSGTGDGYTF | TGTGCCTGGAGTGCCACACGCTCCGGGACAGGGGATGGCTACACCTTC
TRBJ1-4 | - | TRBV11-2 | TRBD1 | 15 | CASSRGQGGREKLFF | TGTGCCAGCAGCCGGGGACAGGGAGGGAGGGAAAAACTGTTTTTT
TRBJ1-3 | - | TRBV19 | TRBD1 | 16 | CASGTGVVNSGNTIYF | TGTGCCAGCGGGACAGGGGTCGTGAACTCTGGAAACACCATATATTTT
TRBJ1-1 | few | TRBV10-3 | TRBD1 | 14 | CAIKPGTGITEAFF | TGTGCCATCAAACCCGGGACAGGGATCACTGAAGCTTTCTTT
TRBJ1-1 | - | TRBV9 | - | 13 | CASSEQSYTEAFF | TGTGCCAGCAGCGAACAGAGTTACACTGAAGCTTTCTTT
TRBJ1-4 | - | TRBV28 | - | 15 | CASSALRGNNEKLFF | TGTGCCAGCAGTGCCCTACGCGGGAATAATGAAAAACTGTTTTTT
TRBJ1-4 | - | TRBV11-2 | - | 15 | CASSPWGRGNEKLFF | TGTGCCAGCAGCCCATGGGGGCGCGGTAATGAAAAACTGTTTTTT
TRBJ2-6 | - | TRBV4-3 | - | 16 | CASSQDRGAGANVLTF | TGCGCCAGCAGCCAAGATCGGGGTGCCGGGGCCAACGTCCTGACTTTC
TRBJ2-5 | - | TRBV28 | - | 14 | CASSFDSTKETQYF | TGTGCCAGCAGTTTCGACAGTACCAAAGAGACCCAGTACTTC
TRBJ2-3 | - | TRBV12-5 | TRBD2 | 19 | CASGLSILFRGLAEDTQYF | TGTGCTAGTGGTTTGTCCATCCTCTTCCGGGGACTAGCGGAAGATACGCAGTATTTT
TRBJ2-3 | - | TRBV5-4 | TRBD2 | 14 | CASSSGGGWDTQYF | TGTGCCAGCAGCTCCGGGGGGGGCTGGGATACGCAGTATTTT
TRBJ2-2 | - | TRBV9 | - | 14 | CASSPGHKTGELFF | TGTGCCAGCTCTCCGGGACACAAAACCGGGGAGCTGTTTTTT
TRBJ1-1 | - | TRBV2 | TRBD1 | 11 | CASSGTGGAFF | TGTGCCAGCAGCGGGACAGGAGGAGCTTTCTTT
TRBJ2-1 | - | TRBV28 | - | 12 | CASSRTVTEQFF | TGTGCCAGCAGTCGGACAGTAACTGAGCAGTTCTTC
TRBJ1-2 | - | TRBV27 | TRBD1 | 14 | CASSPDRGAYGYTF | TGTGCCAGCAGTCCGGACAGGGGGGCCTATGGCTACACCTTC
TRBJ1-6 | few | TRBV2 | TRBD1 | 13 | CASLRDSNSPLHF | TGTGCCAGCCTCCGGGACAGTAATTCACCCCTCCACTTT
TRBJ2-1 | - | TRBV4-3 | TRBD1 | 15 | CASSRTGTAYNEQFF | TGCGCCAGCAGCCGAACCGGGACAGCCTACAATGAGCAGTTCTTC
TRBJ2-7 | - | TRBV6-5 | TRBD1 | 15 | CASSKGTGSSYEQYF | TGTGCCAGCAGCAAGGGGACAGGGAGCTCCTACGAGCAGTACTTC
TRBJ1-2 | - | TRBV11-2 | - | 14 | CASSLLDSNYGYTF | TGTGCCAGCAGCTTATTAGACAGTAACTATGGCTACACCTTC
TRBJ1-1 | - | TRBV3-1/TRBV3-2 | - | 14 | CASSRKTANTEAFF | TGTGCCAGCAGCCGAAAGACAGCGAACACTGAAGCTTTCTTT